Below, 19 T cell receptor beta chains from the same sample are listed, as sequenced in a study of T cell changes during pregnancy in multiple sclerosis. Sequenced by immunoSEQ multiplex PCR; TCRdb stores in-frame clones only, minus some. The data show fewer than 50,000 clones, around 94% seen once. The sample in question was CD4+ T cells from peripheral blood mononuclear cells, obtained in the third trimester of pregnancy. The receptors were sampled from a female donor with multiple sclerosis, enrolled in a pregnancy study.

J is TRBJ2-6 and V is TRBV27, with 7 nucleotides matching TRBD1. Trimming at V came to 7 bases and at J to 4 bases, leaving 7 bases not matched to a gene. Germline V gene lookup returns CDR1 MNHEY and CDR2 SMNVEV (reference sequence). The length of the CDR3 is 15 residues. In DNA, the CDR3 is TGTGCCAGCACCGTCAGGGGGTCCGGGGCCAACGTCCTGACTTTC. Protein product: CASTVRGSGANVLTF.

The chain joins TRBV7-9 to TRBJ2-2, with 9 bases identical to TRBD2. With V trimmed by 1 base and J by 3 bases, 3 bases remained unmatched. The CDR3 spans 16 residues. Germline V lookup: CDR1 SEHNR, CDR2 FQNEAQ (reference sequence). The CDR3 nucleotides read TGTGCCAGCAGCTTAGGCGGGGGGGGCCACACCGGGGAGCTGTTTTTT. Its translation is CASSLGGGGHTGELFF.

The CDR3 region has the DNA TGTGCCAGCAGTGCGGACATTTACAATGAGCAGTTCTTC. This gives the protein CASSADIYNEQFF. The rearrangement joins TRBV6-6 to TRBJ2-1; maybe TRBD1 (5 bases). This CDR3 has 13 residues. Germline V lookup: CDR1 MNHNY, CDR2 SVGAGI (reference sequence). V lost 5 bases, J lost 4 bases, and 9 bases lay in between.

The gene calls are TRBV4-1 and TRBJ1-2; 11 nucleotides match TRBD1. This CDR3 region has 15 residues. The germline V gene encodes CDR1 MGHRA and CDR2 YSYEKL. V lost 1 base, J lost 8 bases, and 6 bases stayed unmatched. The CDR3 DNA reads as TGCGCCAGCAGCCAAGGGGAGGGACAGGGGGAAGGCTACACCTTC. As protein: CASSQGEGQGEGYTF.

V usage is TRBV7-3 and J usage is TRBJ2-3; 10 bases are shared with TRBD2. This CDR3 region has 17 residues. Trimming removed 4 bases from V and 10 bases from J; junction bases left unmatched: 17. Germline V gene sequence: CDR1 SGHTA, CDR2 FQGTGA. The CDR3 reads CASSSTSGGAPLGPQYF. The CDR3 region has the DNA TGTGCCAGCAGCTCCACCAGCGGGGGGGCCCCCCTCGGTCCGCAGTATTTT.

The sample holds a few counts of this clone. This chain links TRBV6-5 with TRBJ2-7; TRBD1 matches 7 bases. The CDR3 totals 15 residues. Trimming took 5 bases from V and 0 from J; bases not matched to a gene: 7. Germline assignment: CDR1 MNHEY and CDR2 SVGAGI. CDR3 residues: CASSPDRPSSYEQYF. In DNA, the CDR3 is TGTGCCAGCAGTCCGGACAGGCCGAGCTCCTACGAGCAGTACTTC.

The genes are TRBV12-2 and TRBJ1-1. TRBV12-2 has pseudogene status. This CDR3 comprises 16 residues. The CDR3 DNA reads TGTGCAAGTCGCTTACGGGGGGAGAGCGGGAACACTGAAGCTTTCTTT. Protein product: CASRLRGESGNTEAFF.

This clone was seen a handful of times. This chain links TRBV29-1 with TRBJ2-4; TRBD2 matches at 10 bases. CDR1 is SQVTM, CDR2 ANQGSEA, per germline. Trimming took 5 bases from V and 9 from J; bases not matched to a gene: 10. The CDR3 has 14 amino acids. This CDR3 is CSVPSGGRRGIQYF. The CDR3 coding sequence is TGCAGCGTTCCTAGCGGGGGCCGCCGGGGCATTCAGTACTTC.

This clone was seen just once. The J gene is TRBJ2-2, the V gene TRBV20-1; unclear D gene. V shed 5 bases and J shed 4 bases, with 5 bases lying between them. The CDR3 spans 11 residues. Germline V CDR1 and CDR2: DFQATT, SNEGSKA (reference sequence). The CDR3 protein is CSALSTGELFF. CDR3 sequence (DNA): TGCAGTGCTCTATCCACCGGGGAGCTGTTTTTT.

This chain uses TRBV7-9 with TRBJ1-2; TRBD1 agrees at 8 bases. The CDR3 has 14 amino acids. Trimming took 5 bases from V and 0 from J; bases not matched to a gene: 2. Germline CDR1 SEHNR, CDR2 FQNEAQ (reference sequence). The CDR3 region is CASSQGQANYGYTF. In DNA form, the CDR3 reads TGTGCCAGCAGCCAGGGACAGGCTAACTATGGCTACACCTTC.

This clone was observed a few times. V gene TRBV27 combines with J gene TRBJ2-7; 12 positions match TRBD2. V dropped 6 bases and J dropped 2; count of bases not matched to a gene: 8. CDR3 length: 16 residues. Per germline, CDR1 MNHEY and CDR2 SMNVEV (reference sequence). CDR3 sequence reads: CASSRMTSGGAYEQYF. CDR3 DNA: TGTGCCAGCAGCCGAATGACTAGCGGGGGAGCCTACGAGCAGTACTTC.

This chain links TRBV5-1 with TRBJ2-1, with TRBD2 matching 8 bases. CDR3 size: 15 residues. Germline V CDR1 and CDR2: SGHRS, YFSETQ. Trimming cost V 3 bases and J 4 bases; bases outside gene matches: 6. The CDR3 region has the DNA TGCGCCAGCAGCTCTACCGGGACTAGTTACAATGAGCAGTTCTTC. This sequence encodes CASSSTGTSYNEQFF. Supplemented by reference TRBV5-1 and TRBJ2-1, the full variable domain reads KAGVTQTPRYLIKTRGQQVTLSCSPISGHRSVSWYQQTPGQGLQFLFEYFSETQRNKGNFPGRFSGRQFSNSRSEMNVSTLELGDSALYLCASSSTGTSYNEQFFGPGTRLTVL.

The chain couples TRBV7-8 to TRBJ2-1, with 11 nucleotides matching TRBD2. The CDR3 sequence is 16 residues long. CDR1 SGHVS and CDR2 FQNEAQ come from the germline V gene. Trimming removed 5 bases from V and 8 bases from J; junction bases left unmatched: 11. CDR3 in amino acids: CASSPRPGTSGDEQFF. CDR3 nucleotide sequence: TGTGCCAGCAGCCCGAGGCCCGGGACTAGCGGTGATGAGCAGTTCTTC.

This chain uses TRBV4-1 with TRBJ2-1; TRBD2 agrees at 10 bases. The CDR3 totals 15 residues. V lost 2 bases, J lost 6 bases, and 4 bases stayed unmatched. The germline CDR1 and CDR2 sequences are MGHRA and YSYEKL. CDR3 in amino acids: CASSQPSGRPNEQFF. CDR3 nucleotides: TGCGCCAGCAGCCAACCTAGCGGGAGACCCAATGAGCAGTTCTTC.

V is TRBV28 and J is TRBJ2-3, with 7 nucleotides matching TRBD2. Trimming cost V 5 bases and J 2 bases; bases outside gene matches: 4. This CDR3 contains 14 residues. Germline CDR1 reads MDHEN; CDR2 reads SYDVKM. The CDR3 region has the DNA TGTGCCAGCAGTGAGCGGGACGACACAGATACGCAGTATTTT. It codes for CASSERDDTDTQYF.

Only one count was recorded for this clone. The chain has TRBV6-5 and TRBJ2-7; 7 nucleotides agree with TRBD2. The CDR3 extends over 14 amino acids. After removal of 6 bases from V and 4 bases from J, the junction contained 9 bases not matched to a gene. Germline lookup yields CDR1 MNHEY and CDR2 SVGAGI. The CDR3 nucleotides read TGTGCCAGCAGCGTGGCTAGCGGTACATACGAGCAGTACTTC. The encoded protein is CASSVASGTYEQYF.

The chain employs TRBV7-9 and TRBJ2-4, with a possible D match to TRBD1 (6 bases). With 3 bases removed from V and 6 bases from J, the gap between germline ends came to 12 bases. The CDR3 length is 14 residues. In germline, CDR1 is SEHNR, CDR2 FQNEAQ (reference sequence). This CDR3 is CASSLGQALNIQYF. DNA for the CDR3: TGTGCCAGCAGCTTGGGACAAGCGTTAAACATTCAGTACTTC.

The CDR3 DNA reads as TGTGCCAGCACCGAAAGCCCGGGACAGGGGGGTGGAAACACCATATATTTT. This encodes CASTESPGQGGGNTIYF. The chain combines TRBV2 with TRBJ1-3, with TRBD1 matching 11 bases. The CDR3 sequence is 17 residues long. Germline V lookup: CDR1 SNHLY, CDR2 FYNNEI. V lost 7 bases and J lost 3; bases outside the gene matches: 11.

The chain carries TRBV15 and TRBJ2-1; possibly TRBD1 for D (6 bases). Per the germline V gene, CDR1 is LNHNV and CDR2 is YYDKDF (reference sequence). This CDR3 is built from 14 residues. The V gene lost 3 bases and the J gene lost 8 bases, with 14 bases spanning the gap. CDR3 amino acids: CATSRDSGTYEQFF. Written as DNA, the CDR3 is TGTGCCACCAGCAGGGACAGTGGGACATATGAGCAGTTCTTC.